Below, one T cell receptor (beta chain) is given with its context. At one of its ends the junction is not consistent with the germline gene, which may arise from a read error. Germline lookup yields CDR1 GTSNPN and CDR2 SVGIG (reference sequence). This CDR3 region has 13 residues. The data belong to a study of T-cell reconstitution after alpha-beta-depleted transplantation in children. Unique molecular identifiers featured in how the TCRbeta library was prepared. Each CDR3 protein is one row after TCRdb ran MiXCR on the PCR reads. The table shows about 640,000 distinct CDR3 sequences, with approximately 16% occurring only once.

The gene calls are TRBV30 and TRBJ1-1; D ambiguous. This clonotype originated in a human donor who donated a stem cell graft to a child with acute myeloid leukemia. Sequences were derived from PBMCs from the stem cell graft donor, sampled from the stem cell graft. The DNA for the CDR3 is TGTGCCTGGAGAGTGGCCATGAACCCTGAAGCTTTCTTT. This encodes CAWRVAMNPEAFF.